Listed below are T cell receptor beta chains from one sample, sequenced in a study of blood T cell repertoires in COVID-19. Produced via immunoSEQ multiplex PCR; TCRdb's table is partial and in-frame only. The table includes around 150,000 clones, around 82% detected once. The sequenced material came from peripheral blood. The origin of the receptors is a man between 60 and 70 years old with active or convalescent COVID-19. CDR3s include the opening cysteine and the closing phenylalanine or tryptophan. A D gene is named only where the DNA matches it firmly. Expanded clones are given a class, and other clones once, few, many or no size at all.

J | V | size | D | DNA | CDR3
TRBJ1-1 | TRBV19 | - | TRBD1 | TGTGCCAGTAGCGCCGGGGGCAGGGGGACGGAGGGGGCTTTCTTT | CASSAGGRGTEGAFF
TRBJ1-5 | TRBV28 | - | - | TGTGCCAGCAGTTTATATGCAGGCGGGAATCAGCCCCAGCATTTT | CASSLYAGGNQPQHF
TRBJ1-4 | TRBV6-6 | - | TRBD1 | TGTGCCAGCAGCGCCCGGGACAGAGGGAATGAAAAACTGTTTTTT | CASSARDRGNEKLFF
TRBJ2-7 | TRBV29-1 | - | - | TGCAGCGTTGGGACAGATCGGGCCTACGAGCAGTACTTC | CSVGTDRAYEQYF
TRBJ1-1 | TRBV28 | - | - | TGTGCCAGCATCGGGCAGGGGTATGCTGAAGCTTTCTTT | CASIGQGYAEAFF
TRBJ1-6 | TRBV10-1 | few | TRBD1 | TGCGCCAGCAGTGCTACAGGGGGTGGTGGACCCCTCCACTTT | CASSATGGGGPLHF
TRBJ1-2 | TRBV18 | few | - | TGTGCCAGTCGGACCCCCGGGGGAAGAGACTATGGCTACACCTTC | CASRTPGGRDYGYTF
TRBJ1-6 | TRBV28 | - | - | TGTGCCAGCAGTTTCTCCCAGGCGAATTCACCCCTCCACTTT | CASSFSQANSPLHF
TRBJ1-2 | TRBV29-1 | - | TRBD1 | TGCAGCGTTGGATTCCCCAGGGGGACTGGCTACACCTTC | CSVGFPRGTGYTF
TRBJ2-3 | TRBV12-3/TRBV12-4 | - | - | TGTGCCAGCAGTTTAGCTAGGAGGGATACGCAGTATTTT | CASSLARRDTQYF
TRBJ1-2 | TRBV6-5 | once | TRBD1 | TGTGCCAGCAGTCGGGACAGGAACTATGGCTACACCTTC | CASSRDRNYGYTF
TRBJ2-1 | TRBV7-2 | - | TRBD1 | TGTGCCAGCAGCTTAGCAGCCGGGACAGGGGCCTATGAGCAGTTCTTC | CASSLAAGTGAYEQFF
TRBJ2-7 | TRBV7-2 | once | TRBD2 | TGTGCCAGCAGCTCCCCCCCGAAGGACGGGAGGGATCCCTACGAGCAGTACTTC | CASSSPPKDGRDPYEQYF
TRBJ1-3 | TRBV15 | - | TRBD1 | TGTGCCACCAGCGACCGGGACAGGGTTTTCCGGAACACCATATATTTT | CATSDRDRVFRNTIYF
TRBJ2-1 | TRBV18 | - | TRBD2 | TGTGCCAGCTCATTCACCCCGACTAGCGGGAGTAATGAGCAGTTCTTC | CASSFTPTSGSNEQFF
TRBJ2-1 | TRBV5-8 | - | - | TGTGCCAGCAGCCCTAGGGGTGAGCAGTTCTTC | CASSPRGEQFF
TRBJ1-2 | TRBV19 | - | - | TGTGCCAGTAGTATAACGCCAGGGAACTATGGCTACACCTTC | CASSITPGNYGYTF
TRBJ1-5 | TRBV29-1 | - | TRBD1 | TGCAGCGTCCGACAGGGCAGCAGCCAGCCCCAGCATTTT | CSVRQGSSQPQHF
TRBJ2-5 | TRBV6-5 | - | - | TGTGCCAGCAGTTACTACGGGGGGACCCAGTACTTC | CASSYYGGTQYF
TRBJ2-1 | TRBV4-1 | - | TRBD1 | TGCGCCAGCAGCCAAGAAAGACAGGGGGTGAATGAGCAGTTCTTC | CASSQERQGVNEQFF
TRBJ2-3 | TRBV27 | - | TRBD2 | TGTGCCAGCACCGAGCGGGGGGTATGGGATACGCAGTATTTT | CASTERGVWDTQYF
TRBJ2-7 | TRBV7-9 | - | - | TGTGCCAGCAGCTTCCTACACAGCTACGAGCAGTACTTC | CASSFLHSYEQYF
TRBJ2-7 | TRBV7-9 | - | TRBD2 | TGTGCCAGCAGCTTAGGGACTAGCGCCAACGAGCAGTACTTC | CASSLGTSANEQYF
TRBJ2-7 | TRBV10-1 | once | TRBD2 | TGCGCCAGCAGTTTATACCCCGGGACTAGCGGGAGTGCCGAGCAGTACTTC | CASSLYPGTSGSAEQYF
TRBJ2-7 | TRBV6-5 | - | TRBD1 | TGTGCCAGCAGCCCCGGGACAGGGGCGGAGGAGCAGTACTTC | CASSPGTGAEEQYF
TRBJ2-7 | TRBV28 | - | - | TGTGCCAGCGGGGGCGGGCCACCCTCCATTTACGAGCAGTACTTC | CASGGGPPSIYEQYF
TRBJ1-5 | TRBV3-1/TRBV3-2 | - | - | TGTGCCAGCAGCCAAGACAGGGCCCTTAATCAGCCCCAGCATTTT | CASSQDRALNQPQHF
TRBJ1-2 | TRBV12-3/TRBV12-4 | - | - | TGTGCCAGCCAGGAACATACAGGAGAGCACTACACCTTC | CASQEHTGEHYTF
TRBJ1-5 | TRBV6-5 | few | - | TGTGCCAGCCTGGAGGGATATAGCAATCAGCCCCAGCATTTT | CASLEGYSNQPQHF
TRBJ1-5 | TRBV27 | - | - | TGTGCCTCCTCCCGGGTGGGGGGTAACAATCAGCCCCAGCATTTT | CASSRVGGNNQPQHF
TRBJ2-7 | TRBV10-2 | - | - | TGCGCCAGCAGTGAGTCGATCGGGGGCTACGAGCAGTACTTC | CASSESIGGYEQYF
TRBJ2-7 | TRBV29-1 | - | - | TGCAGCGTTGGGACCCCAGGGGTGTCCTACGAGCAGTACTTC | CSVGTPGVSYEQYF
TRBJ2-1 | TRBV18 | - | TRBD2 | TGTGCCAGCTCGAGCGGGAGAGGCGTTGAGCAGTTCTTC | CASSSGRGVEQFF
TRBJ1-4 | TRBV5-4 | - | - | TGTGCCAGCAGCGCGAACCCCGGGATACCTAATGAAAAACTGTTTTTT | CASSANPGIPNEKLFF
TRBJ1-2 | TRBV28 | once | TRBD1 | TGTGCCACTCGCGGGACAGGGCCGGGTGGCTACACCTTC | CATRGTGPGGYTF
TRBJ1-3 | TRBV5-5 | - | - | TGTGCCAGCAGCTCACTCGGGGTCTCTGGAAACACCATATATTTT | CASSSLGVSGNTIYF
TRBJ2-1 | TRBV5-6 | - | - | TGTGCCAGCAGCGCCTTGGTGATCTCGCGGAGCTACAATGAGCAGTTCTTC | CASSALVISRSYNEQFF
TRBJ1-4 | TRBV21-1 | - | - | TGTGCCAGCAGCAACAGGGTAATGGTGGATGAAAAACTGTTTTTT | CASSNRVMVDEKLFF
TRBJ1-5 | TRBV27 | few | - | TGTGCCAGCAGACCGCATGGGGCCTCAGCAAATCAGCCCCAGCATTTT | CASRPHGASANQPQHF
TRBJ1-2 | TRBV18 | - | TRBD1 | TGTGCCAGCTCATCCACCAAACAGACAGGGGGGGCCTATGGCTACACCTTC | CASSSTKQTGGAYGYTF
TRBJ1-5 | TRBV6-5 | once | - | TGTGCCAGCAGTTACTCGGGCGGGACTGGGATGCCCCAGCATTTT | CASSYSGGTGMPQHF
TRBJ1-2 | TRBV28 | - | - | TGTGCCGGGGGGGGTGATACTAACTATGGCTACACCTTC | CAGGGDTNYGYTF
TRBJ2-2 | TRBV6-6 | - | - | TGTGCCAGCAGTTACGAAGGGGCGGTTAACACCGGGGAGCTGTTTTTT | CASSYEGAVNTGELFF
TRBJ1-2 | TRBV12-3/TRBV12-4 | - | - | TGTGCCAGCAGTTTCGGCGGGGATGGCTACACCTTC | CASSFGGDGYTF